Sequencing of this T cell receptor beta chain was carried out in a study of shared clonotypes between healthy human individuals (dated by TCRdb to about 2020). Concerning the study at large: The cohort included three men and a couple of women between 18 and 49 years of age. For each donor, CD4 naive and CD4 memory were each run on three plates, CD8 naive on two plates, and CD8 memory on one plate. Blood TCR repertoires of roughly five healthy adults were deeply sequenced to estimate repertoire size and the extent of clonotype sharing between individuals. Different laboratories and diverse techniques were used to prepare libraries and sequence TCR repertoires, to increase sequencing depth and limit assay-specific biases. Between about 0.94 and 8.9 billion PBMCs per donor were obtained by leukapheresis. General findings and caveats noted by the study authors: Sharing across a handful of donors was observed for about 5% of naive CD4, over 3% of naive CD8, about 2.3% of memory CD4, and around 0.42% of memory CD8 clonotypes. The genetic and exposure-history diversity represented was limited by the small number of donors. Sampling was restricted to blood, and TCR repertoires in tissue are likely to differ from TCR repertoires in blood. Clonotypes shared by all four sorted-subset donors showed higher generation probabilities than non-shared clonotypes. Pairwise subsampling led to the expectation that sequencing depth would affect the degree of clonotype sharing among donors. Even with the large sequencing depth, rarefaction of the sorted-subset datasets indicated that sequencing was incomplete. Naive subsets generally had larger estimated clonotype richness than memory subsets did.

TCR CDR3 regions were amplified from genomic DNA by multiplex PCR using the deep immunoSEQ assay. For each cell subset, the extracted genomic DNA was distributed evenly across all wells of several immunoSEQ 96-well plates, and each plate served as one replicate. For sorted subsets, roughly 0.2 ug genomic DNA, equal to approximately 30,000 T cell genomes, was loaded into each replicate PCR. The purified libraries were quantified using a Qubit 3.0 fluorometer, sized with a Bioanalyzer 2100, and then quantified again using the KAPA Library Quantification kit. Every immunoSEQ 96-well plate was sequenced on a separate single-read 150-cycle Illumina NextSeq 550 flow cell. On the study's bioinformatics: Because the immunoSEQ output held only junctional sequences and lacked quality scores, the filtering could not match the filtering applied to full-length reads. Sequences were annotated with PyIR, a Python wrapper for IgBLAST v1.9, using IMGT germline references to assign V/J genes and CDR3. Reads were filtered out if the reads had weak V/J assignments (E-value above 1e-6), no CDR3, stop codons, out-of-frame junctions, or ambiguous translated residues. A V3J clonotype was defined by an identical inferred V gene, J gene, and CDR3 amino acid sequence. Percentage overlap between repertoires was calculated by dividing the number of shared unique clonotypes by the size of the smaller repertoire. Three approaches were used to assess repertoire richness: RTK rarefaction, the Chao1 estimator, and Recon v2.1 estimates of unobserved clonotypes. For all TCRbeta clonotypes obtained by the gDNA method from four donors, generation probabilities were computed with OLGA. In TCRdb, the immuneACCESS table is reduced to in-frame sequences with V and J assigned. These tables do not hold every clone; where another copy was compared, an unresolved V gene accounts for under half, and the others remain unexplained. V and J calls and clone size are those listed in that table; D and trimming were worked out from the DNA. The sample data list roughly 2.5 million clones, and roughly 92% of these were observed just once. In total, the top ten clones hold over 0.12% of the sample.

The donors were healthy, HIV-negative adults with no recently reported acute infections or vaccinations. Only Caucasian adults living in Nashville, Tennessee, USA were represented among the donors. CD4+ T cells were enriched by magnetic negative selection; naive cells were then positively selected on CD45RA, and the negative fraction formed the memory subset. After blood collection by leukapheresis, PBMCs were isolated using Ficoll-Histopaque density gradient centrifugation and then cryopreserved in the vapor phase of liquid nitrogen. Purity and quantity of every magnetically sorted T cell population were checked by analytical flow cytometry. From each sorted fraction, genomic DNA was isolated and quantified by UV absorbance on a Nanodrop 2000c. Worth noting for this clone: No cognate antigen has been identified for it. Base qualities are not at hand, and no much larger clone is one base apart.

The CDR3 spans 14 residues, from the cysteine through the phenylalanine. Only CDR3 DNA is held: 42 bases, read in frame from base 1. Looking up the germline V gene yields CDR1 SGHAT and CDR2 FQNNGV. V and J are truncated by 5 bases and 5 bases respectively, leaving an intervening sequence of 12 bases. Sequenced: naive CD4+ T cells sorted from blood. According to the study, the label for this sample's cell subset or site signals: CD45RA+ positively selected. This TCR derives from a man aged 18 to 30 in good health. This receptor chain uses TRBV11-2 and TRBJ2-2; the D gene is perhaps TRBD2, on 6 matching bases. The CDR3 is CASSARRGTGELFF. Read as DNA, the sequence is TGTGCCAGCAGCGCCCGGCGGGGTACCGGGGAGCTGTTTTTT.